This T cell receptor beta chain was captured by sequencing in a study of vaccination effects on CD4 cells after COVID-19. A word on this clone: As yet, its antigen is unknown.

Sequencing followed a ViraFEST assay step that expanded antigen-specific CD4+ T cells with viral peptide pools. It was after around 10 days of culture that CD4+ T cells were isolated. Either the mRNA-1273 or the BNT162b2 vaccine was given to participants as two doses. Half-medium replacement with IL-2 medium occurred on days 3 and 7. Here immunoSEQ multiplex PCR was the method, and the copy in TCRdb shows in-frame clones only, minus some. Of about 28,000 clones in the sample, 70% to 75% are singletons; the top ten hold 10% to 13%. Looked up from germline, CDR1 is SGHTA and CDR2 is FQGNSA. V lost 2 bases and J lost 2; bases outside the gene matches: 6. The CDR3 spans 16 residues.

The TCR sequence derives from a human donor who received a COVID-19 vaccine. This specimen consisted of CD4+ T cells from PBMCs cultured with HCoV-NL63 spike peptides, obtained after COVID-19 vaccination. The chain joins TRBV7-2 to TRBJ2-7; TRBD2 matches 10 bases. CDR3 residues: CASSLTGTSVTYEQYF. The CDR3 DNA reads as TGTGCCAGCAGCTTAACGGGGACTAGCGTAACCTACGAGCAGTACTTC.